This T cell receptor beta chain was observed in a study of blood T cell repertoires in COVID-19 (dated by TCRdb to 2019 to 2021). With respect to the entire study: Samples from collaborators originated in the United States, Italy and Spain and spanned both the acute and convalescent phases of COVID-19. The material from the prospective study consisted of cDNA or gDNA derived from T cells, B-cell-depleted T cells, or PBMCs. Subjects who had been exposed to COVID-19, were actively infected with it, or had recovered from it provided the deeply sampled blood TCRbeta repertoires that made up the dataset. The repertoires were released in a freely available public database intended as a resource for research on the immune response to SARS-CoV-2. Samples came from the ongoing ImmuneRACE study (first 160 participants) plus 1,254 subjects from 6 global collaborators. Nearly every sample came with metadata listing a de-identified subject ID, COVID-19 status, age in years and sex. HLA class I and class II types, where available, came from metadata supplied by the sample provider rather than from assay-based typing.

Whole blood was collected in K2EDTA tubes by collaborating institutions according to the institutions' own protocols. For TCRbeta analysis, collaborators shipped samples as frozen whole blood, isolated PBMCs, or DNA extracted from either of those sample types. The study at large found these results: Clinical and demographic metadata were provided uncurated, with the amount varying by source and participant.

The immunoSEQ Assay, a bias-controlled multiplex PCR, was used to amplify TCRbeta CDR3 regions from genomic DNA. The authors processed their data as follows. The number of nucleated cells in each sample was estimated by amplification of reference gene primers within the assay. Sequence reads were collapsed and filtered to measure the absolute abundance of every unique TCRbeta CDR3 rearrangement. Productive Simpson clonality was computed per sample as the square root of Simpson's diversity index over productive rearrangements. Entries here come from immuneACCESS through TCRdb and include only in-frame sequences with V and J called. Some clones fail to appear in such tables; in the studies checked, an unresolved V gene covers under half of the shortfall, and the cause of the remainder is unknown. The V and J calls and the clone size are those of that table, but D and trimming were determined from the DNA. The sample table records roughly 63,000 clones; 88% of these occur just once. In total, the top ten clones hold around 21% of the sample.

Regarding this clone: The antigen it recognizes is unknown. The input lacks base qualities; no much larger clone sits a single base away.

The receptor was isolated from a woman aged 45-65 years with active or convalescent COVID-19. Sequencing was performed on peripheral blood.

In nucleotide form, the sequence is TGTGCCAGCAGGCCCGGGGGCTCCTACAATGAGCAGTTCTTC. This translates into CASRPGGSYNEQFF. The chain is assembled from TRBV2 and TRBJ2-1; the D segment could be TRBD2, given 6 matching bases. The germline V gene sets CDR1 to SNHLY and CDR2 to FYNNEI. The CDR3 sequence holds 14 residues, the cysteine and phenylalanine included. The read is trimmed to its CDR3 DNA, 42 bases read in frame from base 1. V drops 6 bases and J drops 0 bases, leaving 9 bases in between. The full variable domain, with segments outside the CDR3 supplied by the reference TRBV2 and TRBJ2-1 proteins, appears as EPEVTQTPSHQVTQMGQEVILRCVPISNHLYFYWYRQILGQKVEFLVSFYNNEISEKSEIFDDQFSVERPDGSNFTLKIRSTKLEDSAMYFCASRPGGSYNEQFFGPGTRLTVL.